This T cell receptor beta chain was captured by sequencing in a study of blood T cell repertoires in COVID-19 (dated by TCRdb to the early 2020s). For the wider study: The collaborator samples originated in the United States, Italy and Spain and spanned the acute and convalescent phases of COVID-19. The prospective study material was composed of cDNA or gDNA derived from T cells, B-cell-depleted T cells, or PBMCs. Subjects who had been exposed to COVID-19, were actively infected with it, or had recovered from it provided the deeply sampled blood TCRbeta repertoires that made up the dataset. The repertoires were made available in a free public database intended to serve as a resource for research on the immune response to SARS-CoV-2. Samples came from the ongoing ImmuneRACE study (first 160 participants) plus 1,254 subjects from 6 global collaborators. A de-identified subject ID, COVID-19 status, age in years and sex were almost always included in the sample metadata. Where available, HLA class I and class II types were taken from metadata supplied by the sample provider and were not determined by assay-based typing.

Whole blood was collected in K2EDTA tubes by collaborating institutions according to the institutions' own protocols. For TCRbeta analysis, collaborators shipped samples in one of three forms: frozen whole blood, isolated PBMCs, or DNA extracted from either of those sample types. A note on this clone: This receptor's antigen is unknown. Per-base qualities were not stored, and no clone one base away is much larger.

General study outcomes and caveats: How much clinical and demographic metadata was included differed by source and by participant, and the metadata was provided uncurated.

The immunoSEQ Assay, a bias-controlled multiplex PCR, was used to amplify TCRbeta CDR3 regions from genomic DNA. The study's processing was this. The number of nucleated cells in each sample was estimated from the amplification of reference gene primers within the assay. To quantify the absolute abundance of each unique TCRbeta CDR3 rearrangement, sequence reads were collapsed and filtered. For each sample, productive Simpson clonality was calculated by taking the square root of Simpson's diversity index across productive rearrangements. Not all clones reach the TCRdb copy of this immuneACCESS table, which keeps in-frame sequences only. Checked studies attribute under half of the gap to unresolved V genes and leave the rest unexplained. D and trimming were read from the DNA, whereas the V and J calls and clone size are those reported in that table. The table for this sample lists about 120,000 clones; approximately 84% of them were counted only once. Over 6% of the sample rests with the top ten.

The sample taken for sequencing was peripheral blood. This TCR derives from a man aged 70-80 years with active or convalescent COVID-19.

The CDR3 has the sequence CASSPEDRGGYGYTF. The sequenced DNA is TGTGCCAGCTCACCGGAGGACAGGGGAGGCTATGGCTACACCTTC. The chain uses TRBV18 and TRBJ1-2; 9 central nucleotides agree with TRBD1. The CDR3 numbers 15 residues from cysteine through phenylalanine. The kept DNA is CDR3 alone, 45 bases in frame from the first base. The V end gives up 3 bases and the J end 4 bases, leaving 6 bases in the junction not matched to a gene. The germline V gene yields KGHSH for CDR1 and LQKENI for CDR2.